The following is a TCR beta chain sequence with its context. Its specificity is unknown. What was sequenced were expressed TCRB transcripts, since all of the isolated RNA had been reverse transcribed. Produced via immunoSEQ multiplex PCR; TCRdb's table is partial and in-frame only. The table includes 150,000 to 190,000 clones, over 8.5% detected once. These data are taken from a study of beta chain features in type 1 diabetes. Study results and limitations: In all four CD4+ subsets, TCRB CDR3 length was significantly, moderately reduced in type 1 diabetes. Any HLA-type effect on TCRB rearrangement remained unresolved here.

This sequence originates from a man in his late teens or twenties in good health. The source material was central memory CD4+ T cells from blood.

The DNA of the CDR3 is TGCGCCAGCAGCTTGCGGGGGGCGCATGGAGGTGAGACCCAGTACTTC. Translating it yields CASSLRGAHGGETQYF. This chain uses TRBV5-1 with TRBJ2-5, with D possibly TRBD2 on 7 matching bases. Trimming took off 1 base at V and 5 bases at J, with 18 bases between the two ends. Germline CDR1 reads SGHRS; CDR2 reads YFSETQ. The CDR3 runs to 16 residues.